This TCR beta chain derives from a study of T cell changes during pregnancy in multiple sclerosis. Germline CDR1 and CDR2: SGHTS and YDEGEE. The CDR3 runs to 11 residues. V dropped 7 bases and J dropped 4 bases, with 6 bases sitting between them. TCRdb keeps only in-frame clones here, not all; method: immunoSEQ multiplex PCR. Seen here are about 39,000 clones, about 90% observed once, and the top ten hold about 27%. This chain uses TRBV5-8 with TRBJ2-1; D is perhaps TRBD1 (5 bases). The sequences come from CD8+ T cells from peripheral blood mononuclear cells, collected before pregnancy. The receptor's source is a female donor with multiple sclerosis, enrolled in a pregnancy study. The CDR3 region has the DNA TGTGCCAGCGACAGTTACAATGAGCAGTTCTTC. Residues: CASDSYNEQFF.